Following are 28 T cell receptor beta chains from one sample sequenced in a study of blood T cells in healthy people across ages (dated by TCRdb to between 2014 and 2016). Libraries were made using 5' RACE. Sequencing relied on an Illumina HiSeq 2500. A second PCR of roughly 7 to 11 cycles was run with a J-beta primer mix and a sample-barcoded 5' primer. TCRdb's own reprocessing of the public reads used fastp at Q25 and MiXCR and kept productive beta chains. Identical CDR3 proteins give one entry, which carries the most common genes and DNA. The sample contains over 950,000 distinct CDR3 sequences, just over 50% of them found a single time. Clones ranked in the top ten supply around 21% of the sample. Input material: blood. The receptors shown here come from an older woman in good health.

This chain joins TRBV18 and TRBJ2-7, with D unclear. This CDR3 has 16 amino acids. Germline CDR1 is KGHSH and CDR2 is LQKENI. V lost 2 bases, J lost 0 bases, and 14 bases lay in between. The CDR3 region has the DNA TGTGCCAGCTCACCATCGGACGGCCAAAGCTCCTACGAGCAGTACTTC. Protein: CASSPSDGQSSYEQYF.

The chain couples TRBV30 to TRBJ1-6; D gene uncertain. V was trimmed by 3 bases and J by 7 bases, leaving 13 bases between them. The CDR3 covers 14 residues. Germline V gene lookup returns CDR1 GTSNPN and CDR2 SVGIG (reference sequence). The CDR3 DNA reads as TGTGCCTGGAGCGAGACACAGACCAATTCACCCCTCCACTTT. Amino acid sequence: CAWSETQTNSPLHF.

The chain links TRBV7-2 to TRBJ2-3, with 9 bases lining up with TRBD2. V shed 4 bases, J shed 6 bases, and the junction held 8 bases outside the gene matches. Germline assignment: CDR1 SGHTA and CDR2 FQGNSA. CDR3 length: 15 amino acids. The CDR3 sequence is CASSYQGLATDTQYF. The CDR3 DNA is TGTGCCAGCAGCTACCAGGGACTAGCCACGGATACGCAGTATTTT.

The chain joins TRBV3-1 to TRBJ2-5, with TRBD2 identical over 7 bases. The germline CDR1 and CDR2 sequences are LGHDT and YNNKEL (reference sequence). This CDR3 is built from 16 residues. V lost 0 bases and J lost 4; bases outside the gene matches: 8. This chain's CDR3 is CASSQDVTASGETQYF. The DNA for the CDR3 is TGTGCCAGCAGCCAAGATGTTACGGCTAGCGGAGAGACCCAGTACTTC.

The chain is built from TRBV19 and TRBJ2-7; D gene unclear. The germline V gene encodes CDR1 LNHDA and CDR2 SQIVND (reference sequence). The CDR3 length is 13 residues. With 2 bases removed from V and 6 bases from J, the gap between germline ends came to 11 bases. In nucleotides, the CDR3 is TGTGCCAGTAGTATATCGGACGGCCTCGAGCAGTACTTC. This codes for CASSISDGLEQYF.

The chain couples TRBV6-6 to TRBJ2-4; 8 nucleotides agree with TRBD1. The CDR3 has 14 amino acids. Germline lookup yields CDR1 MNHNY and CDR2 SVGAGI (reference sequence). The junction had 9 bases not matched to a gene; V was cut back by 5 bases and J by 9 bases. The CDR3 nucleotides are TGTGCCAGCAGTGAGGACAGGGATCTTGGCATTCAGTACTTC. It translates to CASSEDRDLGIQYF.

This clonotype showed up just a few times. The rearrangement links TRBV9 to TRBJ2-1, with a possible D match to TRBD1 (6 bases). The germline CDR1 and CDR2 sequences are SGDLS and YYNGEE. The CDR3 runs to 18 residues. V was clipped by 0 bases and J by 0 bases, with 16 bases between them. The CDR3 DNA follows: TGTGCCAGCAGCGTAGGGGTCCCGGGACAACACTCCTACAATGAGCAGTTCTTC. Translating gives CASSVGVPGQHSYNEQFF.

This clonotype has more than one count but fewer than ten. This chain connects TRBV6-1 to TRBJ2-7, with D possibly TRBD1 on 6 matching bases. This CDR3 spans 14 amino acids. V dropped 7 bases and J dropped 1 base, with 14 bases sitting between them. CDR1 and CDR2 (germline): MNHNS, SASEGT. CDR3 protein: CASTPRQESYEQYF. CDR3 DNA: TGTGCCAGCACCCCCAGACAGGAGTCCTACGAGCAGTACTTC.

The genes are TRBV4-2 and TRBJ2-1; 8 bases agree with TRBD2. The ends lost 4 bases at V and 10 bases at J; junction bases unmatched: 9. CDR1 and CDR2 (germline): LGHNA, YNFKEQ. The CDR3 length is 14 residues. CDR3 in amino acids: CASSRAAGAREQFF. Here the CDR3 DNA reads TGTGCCAGCAGCCGTGCAGCGGGAGCGAGGGAGCAGTTCTTC.

This chain links TRBV7-9 with TRBJ2-1; TRBD2 aligns across 9 bases. CDR3 size: 14 residues. Germline V gene lookup returns CDR1 SEHNR and CDR2 FQNEAQ (reference sequence). The V gene end was trimmed by 6 bases and the J gene end by 3 bases; junction bases not matched to a gene: 3. This chain's CDR3 is CASSPTSGYNEQFF. CDR3 DNA sequence: TGTGCCAGCAGTCCGACTAGCGGCTACAATGAGCAGTTCTTC.

This chain joins TRBV20-1 and TRBJ2-5; 8 nucleotides line up with TRBD1. Per the germline V gene, CDR1 is DFQATT and CDR2 is SNEGSKA (reference sequence). The CDR3 runs to 16 residues. The ends lost 6 bases at V and 5 bases at J; junction bases unmatched: 17. CDR3 in DNA: TGCAGTGCCCCTCTCGAGAGGACAGGGTGGTTTGAGACCCAGTACTTC. Amino acids: CSAPLERTGWFETQYF.

This clonotype occurred many times. V gene TRBV29-1 combines with J gene TRBJ2-3; either TRBD1 or TRBD2 may supply D (5 bases each). Germline CDR1 and CDR2: SQVTM and ANQGSEA. V shed 7 bases and J shed 2 bases, with 7 bases lying between them. The CDR3 contains 11 residues. Here the CDR3 reads CSGGTTDTQYF. For the CDR3, the DNA is TGCAGCGGGGGGACCACAGATACGCAGTATTTT.

The table lists this clonotype with a few counts. This chain links TRBV27 with TRBJ2-5, with TRBD2 matching over 7 bases. The CDR3 spans 13 residues. V was clipped by 8 bases and J by 2 bases; unmatched bases: 5. Looked up from germline, CDR1 is MNHEY and CDR2 is SMNVEV (reference sequence). CDR3 bases: TGTGCCAGCGGGTATAGCGGGCAAGAGACCCAGTACTTC. Protein: CASGYSGQETQYF.

V and J are TRBV28 and TRBJ2-7, with D perhaps matching TRBD1 or TRBD2 (5 bases each). The germline V and J ends were trimmed by 4 bases and 1 base, with 23 bases remaining between them. Germline-derived CDR1 and CDR2 are MDHEN and SYDVKM. This CDR3 has 18 residues. DNA of the CDR3: TGTGCCAGCAGTTCGAACGAGTGGGACGCCAAGAGATCCTACGAGCAGTACTTC. As protein: CASSSNEWDAKRSYEQYF.

This chain uses TRBV29-1 with TRBJ1-1, with 7 bases matching TRBD1. V trimming: 1 base; J trimming: 1 base; junction bases outside the gene matches: 6. Germline V gene data show CDR1 as SQVTM and CDR2 as ANQGSEA. The CDR3 extends over 15 amino acids. Here the CDR3 reads CSVEASTGWNTEAFF. CDR3 DNA sequence: TGCAGCGTTGAAGCCTCGACAGGGTGGAACACTGAAGCTTTCTTT.

The V gene is TRBV11-2, the J gene TRBJ2-2; TRBD1 might be the D (6 bases). The CDR3 is 14 amino acids. Germline V CDR1 and CDR2: SGHAT, FQNNGV. V shed 4 bases and J shed 5 bases, with 11 bases lying between them. This CDR3 is CASSSIRGTGELFF. CDR3 DNA: TGTGCCAGCAGCTCGATCAGGGGTACCGGGGAGCTGTTTTTT.

Worth noting for this clonotype: Its ends do not fully match the called genes, so a read error is possible. The gene calls are TRBV5-1 and TRBJ2-1; maybe TRBD1 (6 bases). The CDR3 consists of 15 residues. In germline, CDR1 is SGHRS, CDR2 YFSETQ. DNA of the CDR3: TGCGCCTGCAGCACGGACAGTAGAATATACAATGAGCAGTTCTTC. Protein: CACSTDSRIYNEQFF.

The V gene is TRBV28, the J gene TRBJ2-1, with D perhaps TRBD1 (6 bases). V lost 1 base and J 5 bases, leaving 12 bases between the germline ends. Germline values: CDR1 MDHEN, CDR2 SYDVKM. The CDR3 runs 15 residues. CDR3 DNA: TGTGCCAGCAGTTTATTAGGGGGAGACCACAATGAGCAGTTCTTC. Translating it yields CASSLLGGDHNEQFF.

CDR3 sequence (DNA): TGCGCCAGCAGCCGATCGCAGGGTAGCAATCAGCCCCAGCATTTT. Encoded protein: CASSRSQGSNQPQHF. The chain couples TRBV4-1 to TRBJ1-5; the D gene is possibly TRBD1 (5 bases). The CDR3 extends over 15 amino acids. The germline gives CDR1 MGHRA, CDR2 YSYEKL. Deletions cut 4 bases from V and 0 bases from J, with 10 bases between.

V usage is TRBV4-1 and J usage is TRBJ2-3, with unresolved D. Germline assignment: CDR1 MGHRA and CDR2 YSYEKL. CDR3 length: 16 amino acids. Trimming removed 0 bases from V and 1 base from J, with 11 bases in between. The CDR3 DNA reads as TGCGCCAGCAGCCAAGATAAATCTGTAGGCACAGATACGCAGTATTTT. Its protein product is CASSQDKSVGTDTQYF.

Points on this clonotype: A read error may account for a junction end that differs from germline. The chain recombines TRBV7-2 with TRBJ1-5; D is undetermined. CDR1 and CDR2 from the germline V gene are SGHTA and FQGNSA. The CDR3 runs 13 residues. CDR3 nucleotide sequence: TGTGTCAGCAGCTCGACATACAGTCAGCCCCAGCATTTT. It is translated as CVSSSTYSQPQHF.

The V call is TRBV3-1, the J call TRBJ1-2; D remains ambiguous. V was clipped by 2 bases and J by 4 bases, with 8 bases between them. CDR1 and CDR2 from the germline V gene are LGHDT and YNNKEL (reference sequence). The CDR3 contains 13 residues. The CDR3 region has the DNA TGTGCCAGCAGCCAATTCTGGGGCTATGGCTACACCTTC. Translating it yields CASSQFWGYGYTF.

This clonotype was observed a handful of times. V usage is TRBV5-6 and J usage is TRBJ2-7; 13 bases are shared with TRBD2. The length of the CDR3 is 15 residues. With V trimmed by 4 bases and J by 3 bases, 4 bases remained unmatched. CDR1 SGHDT and CDR2 YYEEEE come from the germline V gene. CDR3 sequence (DNA): TGTGCCAGCAGCGGCGGACTAGCGGGAGTCTACGAGCAGTACTTC. This codes for CASSGGLAGVYEQYF.

This rearrangement joins TRBV20-1 to TRBJ2-1, with 8 bases that match TRBD2. The CDR3 is made up of 16 amino acids. V lost 2 bases, J lost 4 bases, and 10 bases stayed unmatched. Germline assignment: CDR1 DFQATT and CDR2 SNEGSKA (reference sequence). CDR3 sequence: CSARSSGRPPYNEQFF. The CDR3 DNA reads TGCAGTGCTAGATCCAGCGGGAGACCCCCTTACAATGAGCAGTTCTTC.

Concerning this clonotype: The junction and the germline gene differ at one end; a read error may be behind it. The V gene is TRBV3-1, the J gene TRBJ2-3; tentative D call: TRBD1 (6 bases). This CDR3 is 14 amino acids long. The germline V gene has CDR1 LGHDT and CDR2 YNNKEL (reference sequence). For the CDR3, the DNA is TGTGCCAGCAGAAGACAGGTCTCCACAGATGCGCAGTATTTT. Encoded protein: CASRRQVSTDAQYF.

CDR3 nucleotide sequence: TGTGCCAGCAGGCACCTAGCGGGAGCTAAAATCGATGAGCAGTTCTTC. It is translated as CASRHLAGAKIDEQFF. The genes are TRBV7-9 and TRBJ2-1, with 10 bases identical to TRBD2. Germline loops: CDR1 SEHNR, CDR2 FQNEAQ (reference sequence). There are 16 residues in the CDR3. The trim removed 6 bases at V and 8 bases at J, leaving 13 bases unmatched.

The V call is TRBV4-2, the J call TRBJ2-1, with TRBD1 matching 8 bases. CDR3 length: 13 residues. Trimming at V came to 6 bases and at J to 9 bases, leaving 7 bases not matched to a gene. CDR1 and CDR2 (germline): LGHNA, YNFKEQ. The CDR3 nucleotides are TGTGCCAGCAGGCGGACAGGGATGGGTGAGCAGTTCTTC. It encodes CASRRTGMGEQFF.

The CDR3 spells CSANGGSGSRASSYNEQFF. The CDR3 DNA is TGCAGTGCTAACGGGGGGAGCGGGTCCCGTGCGAGCTCCTACAATGAGCAGTTCTTC. This rearrangement joins TRBV20-1 to TRBJ2-1; TRBD2 matches at 7 bases. CDR1 and CDR2 (germline): DFQATT, SNEGSKA (reference sequence). Germline trimming cut 4 bases from V and 0 bases from J; bases unmatched to any gene: 18. The CDR3 runs 19 residues.